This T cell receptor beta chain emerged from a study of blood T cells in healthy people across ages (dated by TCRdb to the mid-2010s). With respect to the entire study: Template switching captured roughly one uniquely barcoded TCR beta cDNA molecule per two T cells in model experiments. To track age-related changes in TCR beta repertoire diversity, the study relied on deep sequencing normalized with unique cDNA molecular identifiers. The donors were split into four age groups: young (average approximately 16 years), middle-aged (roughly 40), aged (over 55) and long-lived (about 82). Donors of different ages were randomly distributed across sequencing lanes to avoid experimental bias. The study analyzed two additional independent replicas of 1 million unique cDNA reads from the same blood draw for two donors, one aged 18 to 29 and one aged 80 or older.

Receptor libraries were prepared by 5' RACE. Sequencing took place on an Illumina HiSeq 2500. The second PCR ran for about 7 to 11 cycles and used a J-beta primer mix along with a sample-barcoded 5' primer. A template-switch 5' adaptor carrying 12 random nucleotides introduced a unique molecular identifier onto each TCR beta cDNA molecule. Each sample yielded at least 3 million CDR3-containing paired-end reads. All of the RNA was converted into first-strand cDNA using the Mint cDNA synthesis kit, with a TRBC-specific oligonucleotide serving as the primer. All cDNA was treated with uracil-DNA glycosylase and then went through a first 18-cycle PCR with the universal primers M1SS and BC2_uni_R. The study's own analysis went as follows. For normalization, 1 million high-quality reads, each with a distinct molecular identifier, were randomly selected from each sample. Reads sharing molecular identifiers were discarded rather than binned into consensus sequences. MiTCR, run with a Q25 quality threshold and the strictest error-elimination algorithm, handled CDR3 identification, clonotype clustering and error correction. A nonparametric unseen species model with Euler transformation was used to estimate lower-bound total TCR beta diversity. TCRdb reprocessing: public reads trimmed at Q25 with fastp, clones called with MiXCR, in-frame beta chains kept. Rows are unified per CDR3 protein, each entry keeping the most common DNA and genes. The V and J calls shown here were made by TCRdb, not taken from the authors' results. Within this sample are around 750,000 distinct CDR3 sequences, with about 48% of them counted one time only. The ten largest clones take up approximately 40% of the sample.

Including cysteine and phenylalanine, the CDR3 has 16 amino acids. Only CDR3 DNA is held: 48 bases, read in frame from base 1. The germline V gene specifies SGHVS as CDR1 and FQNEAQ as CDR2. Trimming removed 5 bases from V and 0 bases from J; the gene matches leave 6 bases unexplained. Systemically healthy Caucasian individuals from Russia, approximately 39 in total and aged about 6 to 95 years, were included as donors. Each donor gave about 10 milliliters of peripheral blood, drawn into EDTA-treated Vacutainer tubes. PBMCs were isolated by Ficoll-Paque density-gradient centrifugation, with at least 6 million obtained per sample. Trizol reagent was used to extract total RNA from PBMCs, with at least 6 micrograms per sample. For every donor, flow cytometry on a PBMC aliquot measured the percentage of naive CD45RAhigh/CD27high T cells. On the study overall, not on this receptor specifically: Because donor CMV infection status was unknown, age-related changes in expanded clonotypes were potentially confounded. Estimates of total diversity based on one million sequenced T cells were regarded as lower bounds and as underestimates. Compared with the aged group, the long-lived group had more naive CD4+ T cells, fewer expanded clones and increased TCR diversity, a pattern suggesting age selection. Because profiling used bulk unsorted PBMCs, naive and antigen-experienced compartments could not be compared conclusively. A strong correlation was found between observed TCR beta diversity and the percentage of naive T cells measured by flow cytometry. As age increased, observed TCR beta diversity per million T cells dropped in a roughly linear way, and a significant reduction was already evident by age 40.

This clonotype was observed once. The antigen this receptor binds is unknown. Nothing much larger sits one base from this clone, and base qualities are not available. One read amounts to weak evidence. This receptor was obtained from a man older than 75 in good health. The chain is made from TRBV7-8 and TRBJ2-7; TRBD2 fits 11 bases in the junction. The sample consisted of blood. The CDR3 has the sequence CASSPLAGGNSYEQYF. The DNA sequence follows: TGTGCCAGCAGCCCCTTAGCGGGAGGGAACTCCTACGAGCAGTACTTC.